Given below is one T cell receptor (beta chain) in context. Clones were read by immunoSEQ multiplex PCR, and TCRdb kept only the in-frame ones, dropping some. The sample lists over a million clones, approximately 98.5% occurring once. CD4+ cells yielded CD45RA+ naive and CD45RA-negative memory subsets. This entry comes from a study of shared clonotypes between healthy human individuals. CDR1 SGHRS and CDR2 YFSETQ come from the germline V gene. V dropped 7 bases and J dropped 2 bases, with 15 bases sitting between them. This CDR3 spans 14 amino acids. The material sequenced was naive CD4+ T cells sorted from blood. Subset here: CD45RA+ positively selected. The rearrangement links TRBV5-1 to TRBJ1-1, with no clear D. This clonotype originated in a man aged 30 to 45 in good health. The CDR3 DNA is TGCGCCAGCTCCTTAAGCTGGGGTAACACTGAAGCTTTCTTT. Amino acid sequence: CASSLSWGNTEAFF.